This T cell receptor beta chain was observed in a study of T cells after posttransplantation cyclophosphamide. Points on this clone: What it binds is not known.

Study observations and caveats: Donor CD8+ memory clones often dominated recipient blood repertoires at later times. Recipient CMV seropositivity and CMV reactivation strongly tracked TRB clonality.

Treatment was busulfan-fludarabine conditioning, a marrow graft, and cyclophosphamide on days +3 and +4. V lost 7 bases to trimming and J lost 5 bases; unmatched junction nucleotides: 7. The V gene's germline CDR1 is LNHDA and CDR2 SQIVND (reference sequence). This CDR3 spans 14 amino acids. The assay was immunoSEQ multiplex PCR, and TCRdb's table has in-frame clones only and misses some. The sample comprises about 7,900 clones, more than 75% of which are singletons, and more than 20% rests with the top ten. The gene calls are TRBV19 and TRBJ2-1; 8 nucleotides line up with TRBD1. This specimen was PBMCs, taken after allogeneic stem cell transplant with posttransplant cyclophosphamide. This clonotype was sampled from a female patient in her thirties or forties who received an allogeneic stem cell transplant from an unrelated donor, was CMV-positive, and had no GVHD. Some T cells could come from the graft donor. The CDR3 sequence is CASTKDRADNEQFF. The CDR3 nucleotides are TGTGCCAGTACCAAGGACAGGGCGGACAATGAGCAGTTCTTC.